The 28 T cell receptor beta chains below all came from one sample that was sequenced in a study of T cells in Graves' hyperthyroidism and ophthalmopathy. There were TCR beta CDR3 regions amplified from RNA transcripts. First-round RT-PCR with HTBI primers amplified the TCR CDR3 region. In TCRdb, the multiplex PCR reads were re-called with MiXCR into one record per CDR3 protein. The table records just over 550,000 distinct CDR3 sequences, about half of them present only once. The sample comprised peripheral blood or thyroid tissue (not recorded which). Receptors originate from a woman aged 18-30 years with Graves' hyperthyroidism.

This clonotype has a count of ten or more. The chain is built from TRBV24-1 and TRBJ1-5; 7 nucleotides match TRBD1. This CDR3 is built from 16 residues. From germline, CDR1 is KGHDR and CDR2 SFDVKD. With V trimmed by 3 bases and J by 2 bases, 6 bases remained unmatched. Here the CDR3 reads CATSDGGTVGNQPQHF. In DNA, the CDR3 is TGTGCCACCAGTGATGGGGGGACAGTAGGCAATCAGCCCCAGCATTTT.

V gene TRBV18 combines with J gene TRBJ1-4; TRBD1 is a possible D gene (6 bases). The germline V gene encodes CDR1 KGHSH and CDR2 LQKENI. This CDR3 contains 14 residues. V was clipped by 1 base and J by 7 bases, with 10 bases between them. The CDR3 protein is CASSPRGLREKLFF. CDR3 DNA: TGTGCCAGCTCACCACGGGGGCTTCGTGAAAAACTGTTTTTT.

The CDR3 nucleotides are TGTGCCAGCATCCCCGGGACAGGGGGCTCACCCCTCCACTTT. Its translation is CASIPGTGGSPLHF. The chain combines TRBV6-1 with TRBJ1-6, with 12 bases aligning to TRBD1. Per the germline V gene, CDR1 is MNHNS and CDR2 is SASEGT. The CDR3 sequence is 14 residues long. Germline trimming cut 7 bases from V and 10 bases from J; bases unmatched to any gene: 5.

The chain has TRBV29-1 and TRBJ2-7, with D maybe TRBD1 (6 bases). Gene TRBJ2-1 matches the end of the DNA better, so the J call may be wrong. Germline V lookup: CDR1 SQVTM, CDR2 ANQGSEA. The CDR3 has 12 residues. The CDR3 here is CSVELGAREQFF. The CDR3 DNA is TGCAGCGTTGAATTGGGGGCCAGGGAGCAGTTCTTC.

This chain links TRBV29-1 with TRBJ1-2; 7 bases align to TRBD1. The V gene end was trimmed by 4 bases and the J gene end by 2 bases; junction bases not matched to a gene: 4. This CDR3 has 13 amino acids. Germline V gene lookup returns CDR1 SQVTM and CDR2 ANQGSEA. The CDR3 nucleotides are TGCAGCGTTGTAAGGGGGCAGAACTATGGCTACACCTTC. Protein: CSVVRGQNYGYTF.

There are a few counts of this clonotype. V usage is TRBV11-3 and J usage is TRBJ1-1; D unclear. Germline CDR1 reads SGHNT; CDR2 reads YENEEA. V shed 5 bases and J shed 0 bases, with 10 bases lying between them. CDR3 length equals 14 residues. CDR3 amino acids: CASSPHRMNTEAFF. CDR3 DNA sequence: TGTGCCAGCAGCCCTCATCGCATGAACACTGAAGCTTTCTTT.

This clonotype was found many times. The V gene is TRBV9, the J gene TRBJ2-7; D gene unclear. The V gene lost 0 bases and the J gene lost 2 bases, with 9 bases spanning the gap. This CDR3 is built from 14 residues. Germline lookup yields CDR1 SGDLS and CDR2 YYNGEE. The CDR3 region has the DNA TGTGCCAGCAGCGTAGGAGACGGAACCTACGAGCAGTACTTC. Translation gives CASSVGDGTYEQYF.

This clonotype has at least ten counts. The genes are TRBV2 and TRBJ1-4; no clear D gene. Germline loops: CDR1 SNHLY, CDR2 FYNNEI. V lost 2 bases, J lost 4 bases, and 5 bases lay in between. The CDR3 is 13 amino acids. The CDR3 region has the DNA TGTGCCAGCAGTGAACAGAGTAATGAAAAACTGTTTTTT. It yields the protein CASSEQSNEKLFF.

This clonotype was recorded many times. The chain has TRBV10-3 and TRBJ1-2, with D maybe TRBD1 (5 bases). The germline gives CDR1 ENHRY, CDR2 SYGVKD. V lost 6 bases and J lost 1, with 9 bases in between. This CDR3 contains 13 residues. The CDR3 here is CAIRLGLNYGYTF. CDR3 bases: TGTGCCATCAGGCTGGGACTTAACTATGGCTACACCTTC.

This chain's CDR3 is CASSRGQGALYEQYF. CDR3 sequence (DNA): TGTGCCAGCAGCCGCGGACAGGGGGCTCTCTACGAGCAGTACTTC. The chain carries TRBV7-3 and TRBJ2-7, with TRBD1 identical over 11 bases. Per germline, CDR1 SGHTA and CDR2 FQGTGA. The CDR3 is made up of 15 amino acids. The V gene end was trimmed by 5 bases and the J gene end by 3 bases; junction bases not matched to a gene: 6.

To note about this clonotype: This likely comes from a read error, as the CDR3 has no conserved phenylalanine or tryptophan at its end. This sequence joins TRBV7-9 and TRBJ1-2, with 7 bases matching TRBD1. V was clipped by 5 bases and J by 4 bases; unmatched bases: 4. The length of the CDR3 is 13 residues. CDR1 is SEHNR and CDR2 is FQNEAQ in the germline V gene (reference sequence). CDR3 nucleotides: TGTGCCAGCAGCCAACAGGGGCCCTATGGCTACACCTCC. It encodes CASSQQGPYGYTS.

This clonotype appeared many times. The chain has TRBV29-1 and TRBJ1-1, with no clear D. This CDR3 comprises 12 residues. V shed 5 bases and J shed 0 bases, with 7 bases lying between them. Per the germline V gene, CDR1 is SQVTM and CDR2 is ANQGSEA. CDR3 bases: TGCAGCGTTAGGGTCATGAACACTGAAGCTTTCTTT. It is translated as CSVRVMNTEAFF. Based on the CDR3 plus reference TRBV29-1 and TRBJ1-1, the full variable domain is SAVISQKPSRDICQRGTSLTIQCQVDSQVTMMFWYRQQPGQSLTLIATANQGSEATYESGFVIDKFPISRPNLTFSTLTVSNMSPEDSSIYLCSVRVMNTEAFFGQGTRLTVV.

The CDR3 nucleotides read TGTGCCAGCACCGATATAATCAGCTACGAGCAGTACTTC. This translates into CASTDIISYEQYF. V is TRBV7-2 and J is TRBJ2-7; D is undetermined. The CDR3 consists of 13 residues. Between the trimmed V and J ends, which lost 7 bases and 3 bases, there was a span of 13 bases. CDR1 is SGHTA and CDR2 is FQGNSA in the germline V gene. Full variable domain (outside the CDR3, taken from reference TRBV7-2 and TRBJ2-7): GAGVSQSPSNKVTEKGKDVELRCDPISGHTALYWYRQSLGQGLEFLIYFQGNSAPDKSGLPSDRFSAERTGGSVSTLTIQRTQQEDSAVYLCASTDIISYEQYFGPGTRLTVT.

With regard to this clonotype: A read error is possible here, since a much larger clone lies one base away. The chain is built from TRBV10-3 and TRBJ1-2, with 8 bases fitting TRBD1. Looked up from germline, CDR1 is ENHRY and CDR2 is SYGVKD. The CDR3 is 14 residues long. V gave up 2 bases and J gave up 6 bases; unmatched junction bases: 5. DNA of the CDR3: TGTGCCATCAGTGAGACGGACAGGGATCATGGCTACACCTTC. This gives the protein CAISETDRDHGYTF.

The chain employs TRBV12-3 or TRBV12-4 and TRBJ1-5, with 9 bases identical to TRBD1. The ends lost 5 bases at V and 10 bases at J; junction bases unmatched: 9. CDR3 length: 14 residues. Here the CDR3 reads CASSRTTGGGPQHF. In DNA form, the CDR3 reads TGTGCCAGCAGTCGTACTACAGGGGGCGGTCCCCAGCATTTT.

The chain is built from TRBV2 and TRBJ1-1; 12 bases fit TRBD1. The trim removed 5 bases at V and 0 bases at J, leaving 4 bases unmatched. Germline assignment: CDR1 SNHLY and CDR2 FYNNEI. The CDR3 extends over 16 amino acids. The CDR3 nucleotides read TGTGCCAGCAGTTCCGGGACAGGGGGCCTGAACACTGAAGCTTTCTTT. Its translation is CASSSGTGGLNTEAFF. The whole variable domain, filled in from reference TRBV2 and TRBJ1-1, reads EPEVTQTPSHQVTQMGQEVILRCVPISNHLYFYWYRQILGQKVEFLVSFYNNEISEKSEIFDDQFSVERPDGSNFTLKIRSTKLEDSAMYFCASSSGTGGLNTEAFFGQGTRLTVV.

This clonotype was detected many times. V and J are TRBV7-2 and TRBJ2-7, with 9 bases lining up with TRBD2. The CDR3 spans 15 residues. V was clipped by 2 bases and J by 5 bases; unmatched bases: 7. Germline assignment: CDR1 SGHTA and CDR2 FQGNSA. The CDR3 spells CASSLRTSVDHEQYF. CDR3 coding DNA: TGTGCCAGCAGCTTACGGACTAGCGTAGACCACGAGCAGTACTTC.

This rearrangement joins TRBV25-1 to TRBJ1-6; D is unclear. The CDR3 is made up of 14 amino acids. V shed 9 bases and J shed 9 bases, with 18 bases lying between them. Germline assignment: CDR1 MGHDK and CDR2 SYGVNS. This CDR3 is CASSLSGGVSPLHF. The CDR3 nucleotides are TGTGCCAGTTCGCTCTCGGGTGGCGTTTCACCCCTCCACTTT.

This chain joins TRBV7-9 and TRBJ1-2; TRBD1 aligns across 8 bases. J lost 4 bases, V lost 4 bases, and 8 bases had no gene match. The CDR3 sequence is 15 residues long. Germline-derived CDR1 and CDR2 are SEHNR and FQNEAQ (reference sequence). The CDR3, as DNA: TGTGCCAGCAGCTATGCACGGACAGGGATCTATGGCTACACCTTC. It encodes CASSYARTGIYGYTF.

In its sample, this clonotype was seen a few times. This sequence joins TRBV7-8 and TRBJ2-5; D possibly matches TRBD1 or TRBD2 (5 bases each). The CDR3 runs 16 residues. Germline loops: CDR1 SGHVS, CDR2 FQNEAQ. The V and J ends lost 5 bases and 5 bases respectively, with 21 bases between them. CDR3 region: CASSRPERAWGETQYF. CDR3 bases: TGTGCCAGCAGCCGCCCGGAGAGGGCCTGGGGGGAGACCCAGTACTTC.

The table lists this clonotype with a few counts. The chain employs TRBV5-5 and TRBJ2-5; unclear D gene. The germline V and J ends were trimmed by 3 bases and 6 bases, with 6 bases remaining between them. This CDR3 region has 11 residues. The germline V gene has CDR1 SGHKS and CDR2 YYEKEE (reference sequence). CDR3 nucleotide sequence: TGTGCCAGCAGCTGGCAAAAGACCCAGTACTTC. Residues: CASSWQKTQYF.

The chain carries TRBV20-1 and TRBJ1-1, with D hard to call. The germline gives CDR1 DFQATT, CDR2 SNEGSKA (reference sequence). Trimming removed 1 base from V and 2 bases from J, with 11 bases in between. The CDR3 runs 14 residues. The CDR3 bases are TGCAGTGCTAGAGTGGCCAGACAAAACACTGAAGCTTTCTTT. It encodes CSARVARQNTEAFF.

Of note for this clonotype: A much larger clone lies a single base off, so this may be a read error. CDR3 sequence: CASSYDLGMNTEALF. The CDR3 bases are TGTGCCAGCAGTTACGATCTGGGGATGAACACTGAAGCTCTCTTT. The chain has TRBV10-3 and TRBJ1-1; D gene ambiguous. CDR1 and CDR2 from the germline V gene are ENHRY and SYGVKD. CDR3 length: 15 amino acids.

This clonotype has a single count. This chain links TRBV10-3 with TRBJ1-5, with TRBD1 identical over 8 bases. Per germline, CDR1 ENHRY and CDR2 SYGVKD. V lost 5 bases, J lost 1 base, and 1 base stayed unmatched. This CDR3 spans 14 amino acids. The CDR3 loop is CAISRDRSNQPQHF. The CDR3 region has the DNA TGTGCCATCAGTCGGGACAGGAGCAATCAGCCCCAGCATTTT.

This clonotype has a handful of counts. The chain combines TRBV2 with TRBJ1-1; no definite D call. Germline CDR1 is SNHLY and CDR2 is FYNNEI. CDR3 size: 13 residues. V was cut by 3 bases and J by 3 bases, with 8 bases left in between. CDR3 sequence: CASSDYGYTEAFF. DNA of the CDR3: TGTGCCAGCAGTGATTACGGCTACACTGAAGCTTTCTTT.

This clonotype was picked up many times. One end of the junction fails to match germline, which may point to a read error. This chain uses TRBV7-8 with TRBJ2-7, with a weak D call TRBD2 (6 bases). CDR1 is SGHVS and CDR2 is FQNEAQ in the germline V gene. This CDR3 region has 12 residues. The CDR3 DNA sequence: TGTGCCAGCAGCCCAACCAGAGGACGGACTAACTTC. Its translation is CASSPTRGRTNF.

As for this clonotype: With a much larger clone just one base away, this may be a read error. The rearrangement joins TRBV29-1 to TRBJ1-1; the D is unclear. The V gene's germline CDR1 is SQVTM and CDR2 ANQGSEA. This CDR3 contains 12 residues. This CDR3 reads CSALGVGSEALF. In DNA form, the CDR3 reads TGCAGCGCTTTGGGAGTGGGTTCTGAAGCTCTCTTT.

V and J are TRBV7-8 and TRBJ1-6; 7 bases line up with TRBD1. CDR1 and CDR2 from the germline V gene are SGHVS and FQNEAQ. V shed 5 bases, J shed 6 bases, and the junction held 22 bases outside the gene matches. This CDR3 is 20 amino acids long. The CDR3 loop reads CASSGRRGGHERDSNSPLHF. CDR3 coding DNA: TGTGCCAGCAGCGGCCGCCGAGGGGGGCACGAGCGGGACAGTAATTCACCCCTCCACTTT.